The clone carrying this TCR beta chain was detected ten times or more. TCRB transcripts that were expressed got sequenced, as all of the isolated RNA had been reverse transcribed. TCRdb's table, derived via immunoSEQ multiplex PCR, lists solely in-frame clones and lacks some. The sample holds 300,000 to 400,000 clones, approximately 9.9% seen once. This sample was included in a study of beta chain features in type 1 diabetes. V shed 3 bases and J 6 bases; nucleotides not matched to a gene: 4. The CDR3 is made up of 13 amino acids. In germline, CDR1 is SEHNR, CDR2 FQNEAQ (reference sequence). This TCR came from a woman aged 30 to 39 in good health. The specimen sequenced was naive CD4+ T cells from blood. J is TRBJ2-7 and V is TRBV7-9, with 8 bases fitting TRBD2. The CDR3 protein is CASSFGTRSEQYF. In nucleotides, the CDR3 is TGTGCCAGCAGCTTCGGGACTAGATCCGAGCAGTACTTC.